This TCR beta chain was sequenced for a study of blood T cells in healthy people across ages (dated by TCRdb to 2014 to 2015). About the investigation overall: In model experiments, template switching captured about one uniquely barcoded TCR beta cDNA molecule for every two T cells. To track age-related changes in TCR beta repertoire diversity, the study relied on deep sequencing normalized with unique cDNA molecular identifiers. Four age groups were formed from the donors: young (average 16 years), middle-aged (around 39), aged (more than 55) and long-lived (approximately 78). To avoid experimental bias, donors of different ages were distributed randomly across sequencing lanes. Two additional independent replicas of 1 million unique cDNA reads from the same blood draw were analyzed for two donors (one aged 18 to 30 and one aged 80 or older).

Here is what the overall study found, with its caveats: Donor CMV infection status was unknown, potentially confounding age-related changes in expanded clonotypes. Compared with the aged group, the long-lived group had more naive CD4+ T cells, fewer expanded clones and increased TCR diversity, a pattern suggesting age selection. Observed TCR beta diversity per million T cells fell roughly linearly with age, and a significant reduction was already apparent by age around 40. Conclusive comparison of naive and antigen-experienced compartments was prevented by the profiling of bulk unsorted PBMCs. Estimates of total diversity based on one million sequenced T cells were regarded as lower bounds and as underestimates. A strong correlation was found between observed TCR beta diversity and the percentage of naive T cells measured by flow cytometry.

Donors were approximately 42 systemically healthy Caucasian individuals from Russia aged 6 to 90 years. Around 10 milliliters of peripheral blood were drawn from each donor into EDTA-treated Vacutainer tubes. PBMCs were isolated by Ficoll-Paque density-gradient centrifugation, with at least 7 million obtained per sample. Total RNA was extracted from PBMCs with Trizol reagent, with at least 6 micrograms obtained per sample. For every donor, an aliquot of PBMCs went through flow cytometry to measure the percentages of naive CD45RAhigh/CD27high T cells. To prepare the library, 5' RACE was applied. TCRdb shows the sequencer as Illumina HiSeq 2500. A second roughly 7 to 11 cycle PCR used a sample-barcoded 5' primer and a J-beta primer mix. Each TCR beta cDNA molecule received a unique molecular identifier from a template-switch 5' adaptor carrying 12 random nucleotides. Each sample yielded at least 2.5 million CDR3-containing paired-end reads. First-strand cDNA was synthesized from all RNA with the Mint cDNA synthesis kit, primed by a TRBC-specific oligonucleotide. All cDNA was treated with uracil-DNA glycosylase and then went through a first 18-cycle PCR with the universal primers M1SS and BC2_uni_R. The authors processed their data as follows. For normalization, 1 million high-quality reads, each with a distinct molecular identifier, were randomly selected from each sample. Instead of being binned into consensus sequences, reads that shared molecular identifiers were thrown out. CDR3 identification, clonotype clustering and error correction used MiTCR with a Q25 quality threshold and the strictest error-elimination algorithm. A nonparametric unseen species model with Euler transformation was used to estimate a lower bound on total TCR beta diversity. TCRdb reprocessed the public reads (quality trimming at Q25 with fastp, clone calling with MiXCR) and kept in-frame beta chains. Each entry merges the rows of one CDR3 protein and shows their most common DNA and genes. Here the V and J calls rest on TCRdb's processing, not on the authors' analysis. In all, the sample holds about 640,000 distinct CDR3 sequences, and approximately 30% of those were seen once. The ten biggest clones cover around a sixth of the sample.

This clonotype has only a few counts. It has no known antigen specificity. It has no much larger one-base neighbor in the sample; base qualities were not kept. The receptor was isolated from a woman aged 80 or over in good health. Sequenced sample: blood.

The CDR3 region reads CASSQRVPGQIVYGYTF. The sequenced DNA: TGTGCCAGCAGCCAGCGAGTCCCGGGACAGATCGTCTATGGCTACACCTTC. Recombination joined TRBV7-2 with TRBJ1-2; 7 central bases correspond to TRBD1. The CDR3 runs 17 amino acids, cysteine and phenylalanine included. The entry retains the CDR3 DNA only, 51 bases that are in frame from base 1. Reading the germline V gene gives CDR1 SGHTA and CDR2 FQGNSA. V is cut back by 5 bases and J by 4 bases, with 16 bases in the junction unmatched.